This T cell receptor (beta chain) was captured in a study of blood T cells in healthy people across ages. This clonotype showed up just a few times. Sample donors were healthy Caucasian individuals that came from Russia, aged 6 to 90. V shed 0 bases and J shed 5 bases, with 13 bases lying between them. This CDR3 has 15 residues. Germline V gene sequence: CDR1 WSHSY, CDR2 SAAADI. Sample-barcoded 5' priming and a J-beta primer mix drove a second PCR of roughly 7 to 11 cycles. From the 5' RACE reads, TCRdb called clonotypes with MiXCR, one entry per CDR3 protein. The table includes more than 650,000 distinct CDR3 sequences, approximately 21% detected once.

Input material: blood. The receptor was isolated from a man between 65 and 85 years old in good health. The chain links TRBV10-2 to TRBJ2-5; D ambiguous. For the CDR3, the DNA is TGCGCCAGCAGTGAGTCAGGAGTGCGCAGGGAGACCCAGTACTTC. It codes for CASSESGVRRETQYF.